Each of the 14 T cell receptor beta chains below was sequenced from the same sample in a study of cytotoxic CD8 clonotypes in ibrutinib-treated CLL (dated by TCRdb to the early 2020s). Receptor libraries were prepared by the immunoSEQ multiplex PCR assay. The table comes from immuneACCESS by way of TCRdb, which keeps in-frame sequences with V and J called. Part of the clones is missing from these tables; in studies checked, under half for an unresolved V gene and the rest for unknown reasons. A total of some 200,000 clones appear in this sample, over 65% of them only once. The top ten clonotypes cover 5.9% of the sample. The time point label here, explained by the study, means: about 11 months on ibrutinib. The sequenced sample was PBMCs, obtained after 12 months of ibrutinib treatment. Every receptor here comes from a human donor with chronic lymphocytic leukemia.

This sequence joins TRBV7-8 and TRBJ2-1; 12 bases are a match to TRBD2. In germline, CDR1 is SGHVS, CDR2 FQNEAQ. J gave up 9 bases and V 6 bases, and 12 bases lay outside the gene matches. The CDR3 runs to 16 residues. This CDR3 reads CASRSQTSGSLGEQFF. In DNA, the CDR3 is TGTGCCAGCAGGAGCCAGACTAGCGGGAGTTTGGGTGAGCAGTTCTTC.

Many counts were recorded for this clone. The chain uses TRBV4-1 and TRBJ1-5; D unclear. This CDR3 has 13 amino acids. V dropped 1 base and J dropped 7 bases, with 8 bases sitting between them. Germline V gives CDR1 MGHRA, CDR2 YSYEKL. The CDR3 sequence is CASSQGSRQPQHF. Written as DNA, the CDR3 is TGCGCCAGCAGCCAAGGGAGTAGACAGCCCCAGCATTTT.

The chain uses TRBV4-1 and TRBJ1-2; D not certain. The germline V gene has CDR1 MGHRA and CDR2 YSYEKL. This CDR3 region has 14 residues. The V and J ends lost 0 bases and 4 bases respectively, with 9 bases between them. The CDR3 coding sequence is TGCGCCAGCAGCCAAGATCAGTCCGGCTATGGCTACACCTTC. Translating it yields CASSQDQSGYGYTF.

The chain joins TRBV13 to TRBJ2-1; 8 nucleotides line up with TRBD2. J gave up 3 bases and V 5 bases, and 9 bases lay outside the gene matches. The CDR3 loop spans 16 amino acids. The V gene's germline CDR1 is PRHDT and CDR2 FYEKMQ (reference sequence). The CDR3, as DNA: TGTGCCAGCAGCCCGAGGTTAGCGGGAAGCTACAATGAGCAGTTCTTC. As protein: CASSPRLAGSYNEQFF.

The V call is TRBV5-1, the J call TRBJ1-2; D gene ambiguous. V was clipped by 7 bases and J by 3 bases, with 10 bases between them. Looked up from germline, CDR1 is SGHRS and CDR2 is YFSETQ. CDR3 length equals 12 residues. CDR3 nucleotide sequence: TGCGCCAGCCTCCCTCGTGACTATGGCTACACCTTC. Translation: CASLPRDYGYTF.

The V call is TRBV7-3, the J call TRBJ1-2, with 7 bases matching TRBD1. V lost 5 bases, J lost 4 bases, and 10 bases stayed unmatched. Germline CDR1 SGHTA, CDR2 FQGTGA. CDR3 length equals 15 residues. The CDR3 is CASSGRQGYSYGYTF. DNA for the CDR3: TGTGCCAGCAGCGGGAGACAGGGTTACTCCTATGGCTACACCTTC.

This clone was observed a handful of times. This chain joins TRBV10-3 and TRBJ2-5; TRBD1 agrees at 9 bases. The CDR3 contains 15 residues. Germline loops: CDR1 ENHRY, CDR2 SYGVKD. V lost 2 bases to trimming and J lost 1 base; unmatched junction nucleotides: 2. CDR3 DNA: TGTGCCATCAGTGAGGCGGGACAGGGCCAAGAGACCCAGTACTTC. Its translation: CAISEAGQGQETQYF.

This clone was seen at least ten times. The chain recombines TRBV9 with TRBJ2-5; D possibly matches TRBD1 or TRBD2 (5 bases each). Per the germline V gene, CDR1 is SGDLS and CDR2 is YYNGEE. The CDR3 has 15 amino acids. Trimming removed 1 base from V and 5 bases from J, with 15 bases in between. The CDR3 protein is CASSVTGTTRETQYF. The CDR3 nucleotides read TGTGCCAGCAGCGTAACCGGGACCACTCGGGAGACCCAGTACTTC.

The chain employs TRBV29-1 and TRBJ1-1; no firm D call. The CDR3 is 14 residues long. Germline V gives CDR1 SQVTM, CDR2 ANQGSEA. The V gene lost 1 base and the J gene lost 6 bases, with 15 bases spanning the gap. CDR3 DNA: TGCAGCGTTGAAGGGAACGGGAAAGTGGCTGAAGCTTTCTTT. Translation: CSVEGNGKVAEAFF.

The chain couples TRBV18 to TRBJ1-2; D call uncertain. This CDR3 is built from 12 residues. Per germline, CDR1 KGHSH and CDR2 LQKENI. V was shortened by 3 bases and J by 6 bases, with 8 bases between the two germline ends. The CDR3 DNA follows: TGTGCCAGCTCACCGGGTTCACATGGCTACACCTTC. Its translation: CASSPGSHGYTF. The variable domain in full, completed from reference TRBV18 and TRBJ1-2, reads NAGVMQNPRHLVRRRGQEARLRCSPMKGHSHVYWYRQLPEEGLKFMVYLQKENIIDESGMPKERFSAEFPKEGPSILRIQQVVRGDSAAYFCASSPGSHGYTFGSGTRLTVV.

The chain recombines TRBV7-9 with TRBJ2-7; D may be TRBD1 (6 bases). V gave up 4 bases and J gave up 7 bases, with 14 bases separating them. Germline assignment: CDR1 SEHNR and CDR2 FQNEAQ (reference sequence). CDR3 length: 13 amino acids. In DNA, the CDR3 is TGTGCCAGCAGCTCAGGGACATCGGCTGAGCAGTACTTC. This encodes CASSSGTSAEQYF. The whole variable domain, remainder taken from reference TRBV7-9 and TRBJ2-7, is DTGVSQNPRHKITKRGQNVTFRCDPISEHNRLYWYRQTLGQGPEFLTYFQNEAQLEKSRLLSDRFSAERPKGSFSTLEIQRTEQGDSAMYLCASSSGTSAEQYFGPGTRLTVT.

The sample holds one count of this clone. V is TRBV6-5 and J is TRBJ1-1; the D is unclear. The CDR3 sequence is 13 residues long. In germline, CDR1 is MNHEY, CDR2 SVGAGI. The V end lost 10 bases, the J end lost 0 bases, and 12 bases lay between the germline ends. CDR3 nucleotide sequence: TGTGCCACCGCGAGGGCTTTGAACACTGAAGCTTTCTTT. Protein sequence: CATARALNTEAFF.

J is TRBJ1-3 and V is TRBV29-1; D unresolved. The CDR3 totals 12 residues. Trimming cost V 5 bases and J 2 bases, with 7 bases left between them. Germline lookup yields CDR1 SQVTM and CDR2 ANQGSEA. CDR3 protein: CSVRETGNTIYF. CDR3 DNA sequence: TGCAGCGTTCGGGAGACTGGAAACACCATATATTTT.

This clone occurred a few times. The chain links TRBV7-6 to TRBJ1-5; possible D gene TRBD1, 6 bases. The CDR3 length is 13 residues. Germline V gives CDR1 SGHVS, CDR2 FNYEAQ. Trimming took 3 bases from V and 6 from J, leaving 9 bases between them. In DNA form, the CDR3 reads TGTGCCAGCAGCTTGGACAGAACTCAGCCCCAGCATTTT. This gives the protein CASSLDRTQPQHF.